The 17 T cell receptor beta chains below were found in one sample sequenced in a study of cytomegalovirus exposure and HLA in healthy donors. The primer mix had 60 Vbeta and 13 Jbeta primers. TCRdb keeps only in-frame clones here, not all; method: immunoSEQ multiplex PCR. The sample comprises 120,000 or so clones, around 70% of which are singletons, and approximately 4% rests with the top ten. Sequencing input: PBMCs. The receptor set was obtained from a man in his forties in good health and CMV-seropositive.

The V and J genes are TRBV27 and TRBJ2-5; 10 bases are shared with TRBD2. J gave up 1 base and V 5 bases, and 7 bases lay outside the gene matches. The V gene's germline CDR1 is MNHEY and CDR2 SMNVEV (reference sequence). This CDR3 has 16 amino acids. The CDR3 nucleotides are TGTGCCAGCAGTCCGGGACTAGCGACTTTCCAAGAGACCCAGTACTTC. It yields the protein CASSPGLATFQETQYF.

The V gene is TRBV7-9, the J gene TRBJ2-1, with D possibly being TRBD2 (5 bases). Germline CDR1 and CDR2: SEHNR and FQNEAQ (reference sequence). The V end lost 3 bases, the J end lost 10 bases, and 10 bases lay between the germline ends. The CDR3 has 12 amino acids. The CDR3 DNA reads as TGTGCCAGCAGCTTCGAGGGTGAGGAGCAGTTCTTC. This gives the protein CASSFEGEEQFF.

The chain couples TRBV7-2 to TRBJ2-7; no firm D call. In germline, CDR1 is SGHTA, CDR2 FQGNSA. V dropped 1 base and J dropped 0 bases, with 7 bases sitting between them. CDR3 length: 14 residues. The DNA of the CDR3 is TGTGCCAGCAGCTTAGGCTCGAGCTCCTACGAGCAGTACTTC. This sequence encodes CASSLGSSSYEQYF.

This CDR3 reads CASSPGGGPNYGYTF. In DNA, the CDR3 is TGTGCCAGTAGTCCCGGTGGAGGACCGAACTATGGCTACACCTTC. The V gene is TRBV19, the J gene TRBJ1-2, with D unresolved. Looked up from germline, CDR1 is LNHDA and CDR2 is SQIVND (reference sequence). Trimming shortened V by 5 bases and J by 2 bases, and 15 bases separated the two germline ends. The CDR3 has 15 residues. The whole variable domain, filled in from reference TRBV19 and TRBJ1-2, reads DGGITQSPKYLFRKEGQNVTLSCEQNLNHDAMYWYRQDPGQGLRLIYYSQIVNDFQKGDIAEGYSVSREKKESFPLTVTSAQKNPTAFYLCASSPGGGPNYGYTFGSGTRLTVV.

The CDR3 region has the DNA TGTGCCAGCGGCACCACAGGGACGGGGGAGACCCAGTACTTC. Translation gives CASGTTGTGETQYF. The chain joins TRBV28 to TRBJ2-5; a weak D match, TRBD1 (6 bases). Trimming left V 8 bases short and J 5 bases short, with 18 bases between. The CDR3 length is 14 residues. The germline CDR1 and CDR2 sequences are MDHEN and SYDVKM.

The chain has TRBV9 and TRBJ2-1, with 9 bases that match TRBD2. V shed 4 bases and J 5 bases; nucleotides not matched to a gene: 7. Germline loops: CDR1 SGDLS, CDR2 YYNGEE. The CDR3 loop spans 15 amino acids. CDR3 in amino acids: CASSPPAGGDNEQFF. In DNA, the CDR3 is TGTGCCAGCAGCCCTCCAGCGGGGGGTGACAATGAGCAGTTCTTC.

A single count supports this clone. This chain uses TRBV6-1 with TRBJ2-3; 9 positions agree with TRBD2. This CDR3 contains 14 residues. Germline V CDR1 and CDR2: MNHNS, SASEGT. V was pared by 10 bases and J by 0 bases, with 5 bases of the junction left unmatched. The chain's CDR3 is CATERGVSTDTQYF. The CDR3 bases are TGTGCCACAGAGCGGGGGGTAAGCACAGATACGCAGTATTTT.

This rearrangement joins TRBV4-3 to TRBJ2-7; TRBD2 matches 8 bases. CDR3 length: 15 amino acids. Germline V gene data show CDR1 as LGHNA and CDR2 as YSLEER. The ends lost 5 bases at V and 7 bases at J; junction bases unmatched: 13. The CDR3 protein is CASSALGREAGEQYF. CDR3 nucleotides: TGCGCCAGCAGCGCCCTGGGGCGGGAGGCGGGGGAGCAGTACTTC.

V usage is TRBV6-1 and J usage is TRBJ2-7; 9 bases are a match to TRBD1. The CDR3 consists of 16 residues. The ends lost 0 bases at V and 5 bases at J; junction bases unmatched: 8. Per germline, CDR1 MNHNS and CDR2 SASEGT. The CDR3 DNA reads as TGTGCCAGCAGTGAAGCGCTACAGGGGGCGCGAAACGAGCAGTACTTC. Translated: CASSEALQGARNEQYF.

V usage is TRBV18 and J usage is TRBJ2-7; D is unresolved. The CDR3 totals 18 residues. Between the trimmed V and J ends, which lost 4 bases and 3 bases, there was a span of 25 bases. The germline V gene encodes CDR1 KGHSH and CDR2 LQKENI. CDR3 sequence reads: CASSLHRSSAQFVYEQYF. CDR3 in DNA: TGTGCCAGCTCACTACATCGATCATCCGCCCAGTTCGTCTACGAGCAGTACTTC.

There are a few counts of this clone. The chain combines TRBV7-9 with TRBJ1-3; D uncertain. CDR1 SEHNR and CDR2 FQNEAQ come from the germline V gene (reference sequence). V was trimmed by 5 bases and J by 0 bases, leaving 8 bases between them. This CDR3 contains 14 residues. CDR3 protein: CASSPQISGNTIYF. The CDR3 bases are TGTGCCAGCAGCCCACAGATCTCTGGAAACACCATATATTTT.

The chain links TRBV28 to TRBJ1-5, with D unresolved. This CDR3 contains 14 residues. In germline, CDR1 is MDHEN, CDR2 SYDVKM. The V end was cut by 6 bases, the J end by 6 bases, with 15 bases between. This chain's CDR3 is CASSRLRESQPQHF. CDR3 DNA: TGTGCCAGCAGCCGTCTGCGGGAAAGTCAGCCCCAGCATTTT.

The rearrangement links TRBV4-2 to TRBJ2-1; TRBD2 might be the D (7 bases). The V gene's germline CDR1 is LGHNA and CDR2 YNFKEQ. The CDR3 has 17 amino acids. Trimming left V 0 bases short and J 4 bases short, with 16 bases between. CDR3 sequence reads: CASSQEVAGAAYNEQFF. CDR3 sequence (DNA): TGTGCCAGCAGCCAAGAGGTGGCGGGGGCCGCTTACAATGAGCAGTTCTTC.

The V call is TRBV30, the J call TRBJ1-1; 10 bases agree with TRBD1. This CDR3 contains 15 residues. V lost 7 bases to trimming and J lost 0 bases; unmatched junction nucleotides: 8. Per germline, CDR1 GTSNPN and CDR2 SVGIG (reference sequence). The CDR3 region is CAFWDRGSMNTEAFF. The CDR3 nucleotides read TGTGCCTTCTGGGACAGGGGCTCCATGAACACTGAAGCTTTCTTT.

The chain recombines TRBV6-5 with TRBJ1-6; 9 bases are a match to TRBD1. V was clipped by 6 bases and J by 9 bases; unmatched bases: 6. The CDR3 extends over 14 amino acids. Germline V CDR1 and CDR2: MNHEY, SVGAGI. Here the CDR3 reads CASSRTGVGSPLHF. As DNA, the CDR3 is TGTGCCAGCAGCCGGACAGGGGTCGGTTCACCCCTCCACTTT.

V and J are TRBV7-2 and TRBJ2-2, with D hard to call. Per the germline V gene, CDR1 is SGHTA and CDR2 is FQGNSA. Between the trimmed V and J ends, which lost 0 bases and 8 bases, there was a span of 7 bases. The CDR3 is 13 residues long. The CDR3 region is CASSLAYVGELFF. The CDR3 DNA reads TGTGCCAGCAGCTTAGCGTATGTTGGGGAGCTGTTTTTT.

This sequence joins TRBV5-6 and TRBJ1-1; 10 nucleotides line up with TRBD1. Germline values: CDR1 SGHDT, CDR2 YYEEEE. The CDR3 covers 13 residues. The V gene end was trimmed by 3 bases and the J gene end by 5 bases; junction bases not matched to a gene: 1. In DNA form, the CDR3 reads TGTGCCAGCAGCTCGGACAGGGGGACTGAAGCTTTCTTT. Translated: CASSSDRGTEAFF.